The present T cell receptor beta chain was sequenced within a study of cytomegalovirus exposure and HLA in healthy donors. At the level of the study: In a previous analysis, approximately 110 million unique TCR beta sequences were found from 150 million to 200 million T cells.

This PCR relied on a set of 60 Vbeta primers and 13 Jbeta primers. Libraries were prepared by immunoSEQ multiplex PCR; TCRdb keeps only in-frame clonotypes and omits some of them. The sample yields 150,000 to 200,000 clones, about 80% seen once. Findings and caveats of the study: Confirmation in vitro established that a few CMV-associated chains were specific for CMV antigens. When presence/absence was analysed, sequencing depth was taken to be roughly uniform across donors. In a later analysis, specific HLA alleles were associated with 15,000 to 20,000 TCR beta sequences at a 0.05 false discovery rate.

The V gene's germline CDR1 is ENHRY and CDR2 SYGVKD. V gave up 5 bases and J gave up 6 bases, with 15 bases separating them. This CDR3 spans 14 amino acids. A note on this clone: Its specificity is unknown.

Specimen: PBMCs. The origin of this receptor is a middle-aged woman in good health and CMV-seronegative. This chain links TRBV10-3 with TRBJ2-3; D is unresolved. DNA for the CDR3: TGTGCCATCAGTTCCCACAGAGACGCGGATACGCAGTATTTT. Translating it yields CAISSHRDADTQYF.